This T cell receptor beta chain derives from a study of T cell responses to AZD1222 COVID-19 vaccine (dated by TCRdb to about 2021). Background for the entire study: Because spike-specific TCR depth and breadth did not differ between the two schedules, AZD1222 recipients who got a second dose at roughly 4 weeks were pooled with those who got a second dose at roughly 12 weeks. TCR sequencing was performed for about 250 trial participants, of whom around 200 were given two doses of AZD1222 and approximately 25 were given two doses of MenACWY control vaccine. Enrollment into the trials was organized by age into subgroups of 18-55, 56-69 and 70-plus years, and those subgroups contained roughly 150, 30 and 60 TCR-sequenced participants, respectively.

Sample time point, as interpreted from the label and publication: baseline before first vaccination. Samples from vaccinated people were obtained from the UK trials COV001 and COV002, which included a single-blind randomized controlled phase 2/3 trial of AZD1222 (ChAdOx1 nCoV-19) in healthy adults. For TCRbeta chain sequencing, PBMC samples from trial participants were taken at day 0 and at day 28 after the second dose. Remarks on this clone: Its antigen is not yet known. One base away there is no much larger clone; base qualities are not given.

The CDR3, from cysteine to phenylalanine, totals 16 residues. Only CDR3 DNA remains: 48 bases, in frame from the first base. CDR1 and CDR2 were assigned from the germline V gene as MDHEN and SYDVKM. The junction carries 22 bases between V and J, which are trimmed by 7 bases and 9 bases respectively. The CDR3 regions of human TCRbeta chains were analyzed by immunosequencing. For the original study's pipeline: Repertoire TCRs were matched against a reference library of SARS-CoV-2-specific TCRs generated with the MIRA antigen-specificity platform. Breadth was defined as the fraction of unique TCRs that were SARS-CoV-2-associated. Depth was defined as the fraction of total T cells that were SARS-CoV-2-associated. Using the MIRA data, each spike-specific TCR was mapped to the spike region that the TCR reacts to and placed in a CD4 or CD8 class. Log10-transformed breadth and depth values were compared by one-way ANOVA with Sidak's multiple comparisons tests. TCRdb holds this immuneACCESS table with in-frame rearrangements only. Some clones are missing; in checked studies, unresolved V genes explain under half, and the rest has no known cause. The V and J calls and clone size are taken from that table; D and trimming were inferred from the DNA. The sample table records over 45,000 clones; over 65% of these occur just once. 5.5% to 8% of the sample is in the top ten clones.

The full study reports these points: Participants were mostly white British and included more females than males, and it was suggested by the authors that clonal diversity may have been underestimated. CD4 TCRs associated with the vaccine covered the entire spike protein, and the dominant responses were in regions 160-218 and 743-854. The 56-69-year group was small, and its depth increase did not reach significance, likely because of low power. Because no day 14 peak-response samples were available, the repertoires could be characterized only after the peak T cell response. Nearly half of unique spike-specific TCRs reportedly recognized epitopes outside regions mutated in the B.1.351 and B.1.1.7 variants. Only five or six AZD1222 recipients were SARS-CoV-2 seropositive at baseline, limiting conclusions about previously exposed vaccinees. After two AZD1222 doses, spike-specific TCR breadth and depth were significantly higher than at day 0 and than in MenACWY recipients.

The sequencing used peripheral blood, collected on day 0 of AZD1222 vaccination. The V gene is TRBV28 and the J gene is TRBJ1-6; no D gene can be assigned with confidence. This sequence was found in an adult in good health. The CDR3 reads as follows: CASTSPPGGGLSPLHF. The base sequence is TGTGCCAGCACCTCCCCGCCGGGAGGAGGACTTTCACCCCTCCACTTT.